These 8 T cell receptor beta chains were all obtained from the same sample, sequenced in a study of CD8+CD57+ T cells in acquired aplastic anemia. It was patients with CD8+CD57+ cell expansion by flow cytometry who were chosen for sequencing. Genomic DNA, serving as template, underwent TCR beta VDJ and CDR3 profiling. MiXCR was run by TCRdb on the reads, yielding one entry per CDR3 protein. Of around 210,000 distinct CDR3 sequences in the sample, roughly two thirds were seen once. The sequencing input was sorted CD4+, CD8+, or CD8+CD57+ T cells (not recorded which) from PBMCs. These receptors were obtained from a human donor with aplastic anemia.

The chain uses TRBV11-3 and TRBJ1-2; the D is unclear. The CDR3 extends over 12 amino acids. CDR1 and CDR2 (germline): SGHNT, YENEEA. Between the trimmed V and J ends, which lost 5 bases and 4 bases, there was a span of 8 bases. The CDR3 DNA reads TGTGCCAGCAGCAAGGACGGCTATGGCTACACCTTC. Protein sequence: CASSKDGYGYTF.

Notes on this clonotype: Because it lacks the conserved phenylalanine or tryptophan at the end, this CDR3 is likely a read error. This chain links TRBV7-8 with TRBJ1-2, with D perhaps matching TRBD1 (6 bases). The CDR3 runs to 13 residues. Germline CDR1 SGHVS, CDR2 FQNEAQ. Trimming stripped 5 bases from V and 7 bases from J, with 14 bases between. Written as DNA, the CDR3 is TGTGCCAGCAGCAAGGTGATCAGGGGTGGCTACACCCTC. Residues: CASSKVIRGGYTL.

The rearrangement joins TRBV5-5 to TRBJ2-7, with 7 bases aligning to TRBD1. Germline CDR1 reads SGHKS; CDR2 reads YYEKEE (reference sequence). After removal of 0 bases from V and 4 bases from J, the junction contained 7 bases not matched to a gene. CDR3 length equals 15 residues. The CDR3 nucleotides are TGTGCCAGCAGCTTGGAGTGGGCAGGGGGATACGAGCAGTACTTC. Encoded protein: CASSLEWAGGYEQYF.

This chain connects TRBV7-2 to TRBJ1-1; maybe TRBD1 (5 bases). Germline CDR1 is SGHTA and CDR2 is FQGNSA. V gave up 2 bases and J gave up 3 bases, with 13 bases separating them. The CDR3 has 15 residues. CDR3 in amino acids: CASSLSAGLDTEAFF. CDR3 nucleotide sequence: TGTGCCAGCAGCTTATCCGCAGGGTTGGACACTGAAGCTTTCTTT.

The chain recombines TRBV7-3 with TRBJ1-1; 10 nucleotides match TRBD1. With V trimmed by 3 bases and J by 5 bases, 27 bases remained unmatched. This CDR3 region has 22 residues. Germline V gene data show CDR1 as SGHTA and CDR2 as FQGTGA. The CDR3 bases are TGTGCCAGCAGCTTGGGGGCCGGCTCTGGAAACACGCGGACAGGGGGGCGAACTGAAGCTTTCTTT. Translated, it gives CASSLGAGSGNTRTGGRTEAFF.

This clonotype showed up just a few times. This chain uses TRBV12-3 or TRBV12-4 with TRBJ1-2; possibly TRBD1 for D (5 bases). The CDR3 is 14 residues long. V lost 3 bases and J 4 bases, leaving 12 bases between the germline ends. CDR3 DNA sequence: TGTGCCAGCAGTTTGAGACAGTCTCTCTATGGCTACACCTTC. It yields the protein CASSLRQSLYGYTF.

The chain carries TRBV9 and TRBJ2-7, with 7 bases identical to TRBD2. Germline V gene sequence: CDR1 SGDLS, CDR2 YYNGEE. The CDR3 covers 13 residues. The V and J ends lost 0 bases and 5 bases, in that order; junction bases with no gene match: 2. The CDR3 DNA reads as TGTGCCAGCAGCGTAGCGGGGGGTAACGAGCAGTACTTC. It specifies CASSVAGGNEQYF.

The chain joins TRBV2 to TRBJ2-5, with a weak D call TRBD2 (5 bases). The germline CDR1 and CDR2 sequences are SNHLY and FYNNEI. V was shortened by 1 base and J by 0 bases, with 15 bases between the two germline ends. The length of the CDR3 is 17 residues. CDR3 region: CASSEGIGGRYQETQYF. Written as DNA, the CDR3 is TGTGCCAGCAGTGAAGGTATCGGAGGACGGTACCAAGAGACCCAGTACTTC.